The 14 T cell receptor beta chains reported below all come from one sample, sequenced in a study of T cells in Graves' hyperthyroidism and ophthalmopathy. The TCR beta CDR3 regions underwent amplification using RNA transcripts as the source. HTBI primers were used for first-round RT-PCR of the TCR CDR3. TCRdb ran MiXCR on the multiplex PCR reads and lists one entry per CDR3 protein. Of some 550,000 distinct CDR3 sequences in the sample, roughly 20% were seen once. Material for sequencing was blood. These receptors originate from a man aged 18 to 29 with Graves' hyperthyroidism.

The chain is built from TRBV6-1 and TRBJ1-1; a possible D gene is TRBD1 (6 bases). The V and J ends lost 7 bases and 4 bases respectively, with 22 bases between them. Germline CDR1 is MNHNS and CDR2 is SASEGT. This CDR3 has 16 residues. The CDR3 coding sequence is TGTGCCAGCAATACCCCACAGGGAATGTCGAGCACTGAAGCTTTCTTT. Translation gives CASNTPQGMSSTEAFF.

The rearrangement links TRBV10-3 to TRBJ2-2; perhaps TRBD2 as D (5 bases). The CDR3 loop spans 16 amino acids. The germline V and J ends were trimmed by 10 bases and 7 bases, with 25 bases remaining between them. Germline CDR1 is ENHRY and CDR2 is SYGVKD. CDR3 protein: CATSIVSDGEGGELFF. In DNA form, the CDR3 reads TGTGCCACCTCAATAGTATCGGACGGGGAAGGCGGGGAGCTGTTTTTT.

In the case of this clonotype: This CDR3 fails to terminate in the conserved phenylalanine or tryptophan, so it likely reflects a read error. The J gene is TRBJ2-5, the V gene TRBV6-5; D ambiguous. V dropped 7 bases and J dropped 3 bases, with 9 bases sitting between them. CDR1 and CDR2 from the germline V gene are MNHEY and SVGAGI. CDR3 length equals 12 residues. CDR3 nucleotides: TGTGCCAGCACGGACGACGAAGAGACCCAGTACCTC. This sequence encodes CASTDDEETQYL.

The table lists this clonotype with many counts. This chain joins TRBV12-3 or TRBV12-4 and TRBJ2-7; D possibly uses TRBD1 or TRBD2 (5 bases each). This CDR3 has 14 residues. The V end lost 6 bases, the J end lost 6 bases, and 18 bases lay between the germline ends. The CDR3 protein is CASSPLGVGAEQYF. For the CDR3, the DNA is TGTGCCAGCAGCCCCTTGGGGGTAGGGGCCGAGCAGTACTTC.

The chain combines TRBV11-2 with TRBJ2-7; D remains ambiguous. Germline V lookup: CDR1 SGHAT, CDR2 FQNNGV. The V end lost 2 bases, the J end lost 2 bases, and 7 bases lay between the germline ends. This CDR3 spans 13 amino acids. The CDR3 sequence: CASSLTVTYEQYF. The CDR3 DNA reads TGTGCCAGCAGCTTAACAGTTACCTACGAGCAGTACTTC. Full variable domain (rest looked up from reference TRBV11-2 and TRBJ2-7): EAGVAQSPRYKIIEKRQSVAFWCNPISGHATLYWYQQILGQGPKLLIQFQNNGVVDDSQLPKDRFSAERLKGVDSTLKIQPAKLEDSAVYLCASSLTVTYEQYFGPGTRLTVT.

This chain connects TRBV30 to TRBJ2-7, with 7 bases matching TRBD1. Germline values: CDR1 GTSNPN, CDR2 SVGIG (reference sequence). The V gene end was trimmed by 7 bases and the J gene end by 2 bases; junction bases not matched to a gene: 8. The CDR3 totals 13 residues. DNA for the CDR3: TGTGCCTTAAAAGCGACAGGGCCCTACGAGCAGTACTTC. This codes for CALKATGPYEQYF.

This clonotype was observed many times. This chain links TRBV20-1 with TRBJ2-7; TRBD1 or TRBD2 may be the D gene (7 bases each). Germline-derived CDR1 and CDR2 are DFQATT and SNEGSKA (reference sequence). Deletions cut 6 bases from V and 0 bases from J, with 18 bases between. The length of the CDR3 is 15 residues. In nucleotides, the CDR3 is TGCAGTGCCAGCAGGGGGGGGGGACACTCCTACGAGCAGTACTTC. It yields the protein CSASRGGGHSYEQYF.

This clonotype was detected many times. V and J are TRBV10-3 and TRBJ1-2; D possibly corresponds to TRBD1 (6 bases). Germline V gene lookup returns CDR1 ENHRY and CDR2 SYGVKD. This CDR3 has 15 residues. The germline V and J ends were trimmed by 3 bases and 4 bases, with 15 bases remaining between them. The CDR3 DNA follows: TGTGCCATCAGTGAACGGGTCAAAGGGGGCTATGGCTACACCTTC. Amino acids: CAISERVKGGYGYTF.

This clonotype was seen at least ten times. The chain combines TRBV9 with TRBJ2-5, with a tentative D call TRBD1 (5 bases). CDR1 and CDR2 from the germline V gene are SGDLS and YYNGEE. V was cut by 2 bases and J by 1 base, with 6 bases left in between. The CDR3 spans 13 residues. Here the CDR3 DNA reads TGTGCCAGCAGCGTGGACATCCAAGAGACCCAGTACTTC. Protein product: CASSVDIQETQYF.

About this clonotype: One junction end does not reproduce the germline sequence, and a read error may be involved. This chain uses TRBV6-5 with TRBJ1-1; D gene unclear. The germline CDR1 and CDR2 sequences are MNHEY and SVGAGI. The CDR3 runs 14 residues. Written as DNA, the CDR3 is TGTGCCAGCAGTTACTCGGTAGATTACACTGATGCTTTCTTT. Protein sequence: CASSYSVDYTDAFF.

The V gene is TRBV5-1, the J gene TRBJ2-2, with 8 bases identical to TRBD2. The CDR3 has 15 amino acids. Germline loops: CDR1 SGHRS, CDR2 YFSETQ. With V trimmed by 3 bases and J by 3 bases, 4 bases remained unmatched. CDR3 in amino acids: CASSSGGIDTGELFF. Written as DNA, the CDR3 is TGCGCCAGCAGCTCGGGGGGGATCGACACCGGGGAGCTGTTTTTT.

This clonotype was observed at least ten times. CDR3 sequence: CASSQAGNGMNTEAFF. In DNA form, the CDR3 reads TGTGCCAGCAGCCAAGCGGGCAACGGCATGAACACTGAAGCTTTCTTT. The chain carries TRBV14 and TRBJ1-1; no clear D. The CDR3 sequence is 16 residues long. Germline CDR1 SGHDN, CDR2 FVKESK. Trimming shortened V by 1 base and J by 0 bases, and 12 bases separated the two germline ends.

The CDR3 coding sequence is TGTGCCAGCCACGGGGCAGAGTCTTACACCGGGGAGCTGTTTTTT. Residues: CASHGAESYTGELFF. This chain connects TRBV11-2 to TRBJ2-2, with D perhaps matching TRBD1 or TRBD2 (5 bases each). Germline-derived CDR1 and CDR2 are SGHAT and FQNNGV. Trimming stripped 8 bases from V and 3 bases from J, with 16 bases between. The CDR3 spans 15 residues.

V and J are TRBV6-5 and TRBJ2-7; a possible D gene is TRBD2 (6 bases). The CDR3 is 14 amino acids. Trimming stripped 2 bases from V and 7 bases from J, with 15 bases between. Germline-derived CDR1 and CDR2 are MNHEY and SVGAGI. The CDR3, as DNA: TGTGCCAGCAGTTACCCCGGAGGGCGTGGGGAGCAGTACGTC. This sequence encodes CASSYPGGRGEQYV.